The clone carrying this T cell receptor beta chain was seen repeatedly, ten times or more. Its antigen remains unidentified. RNA transcripts yielded amplified TCR beta CDR3 regions. First-round RT-PCR with HTBI primers amplified the TCR CDR3 region. TCRdb re-derived calls from the multiplex PCR reads in MiXCR, one entry per CDR3 protein. The sample consists of 400,000 to 450,000 distinct CDR3 sequences, around 15% of them appearing once. The data were taken from a study of T cells in Graves' hyperthyroidism and ophthalmopathy. Study findings and constraints: A 13 V-J model separated ophthalmopathy from stable hyperthyroidism. Most thyroid clonotypes that were expanded above 0.001 also turned up in blood.

CDR1 is MNHEY and CDR2 is SMNVEV in the germline V gene (reference sequence). V was pared by 8 bases and J by 4 bases, with 14 bases between. The CDR3 contains 14 residues. The TCR sequence derives from a man between 18 and 35 years old with Graves' ophthalmopathy. V and J are TRBV27 and TRBJ1-4, with TRBD1 as a possible D gene (5 bases). The sample comprised blood. CDR3 in DNA: TGTGCCAGCGGCCCATCGGGGGGTAATGAAAAACTGTTTTTT. Its protein is CASGPSGGNEKLFF.